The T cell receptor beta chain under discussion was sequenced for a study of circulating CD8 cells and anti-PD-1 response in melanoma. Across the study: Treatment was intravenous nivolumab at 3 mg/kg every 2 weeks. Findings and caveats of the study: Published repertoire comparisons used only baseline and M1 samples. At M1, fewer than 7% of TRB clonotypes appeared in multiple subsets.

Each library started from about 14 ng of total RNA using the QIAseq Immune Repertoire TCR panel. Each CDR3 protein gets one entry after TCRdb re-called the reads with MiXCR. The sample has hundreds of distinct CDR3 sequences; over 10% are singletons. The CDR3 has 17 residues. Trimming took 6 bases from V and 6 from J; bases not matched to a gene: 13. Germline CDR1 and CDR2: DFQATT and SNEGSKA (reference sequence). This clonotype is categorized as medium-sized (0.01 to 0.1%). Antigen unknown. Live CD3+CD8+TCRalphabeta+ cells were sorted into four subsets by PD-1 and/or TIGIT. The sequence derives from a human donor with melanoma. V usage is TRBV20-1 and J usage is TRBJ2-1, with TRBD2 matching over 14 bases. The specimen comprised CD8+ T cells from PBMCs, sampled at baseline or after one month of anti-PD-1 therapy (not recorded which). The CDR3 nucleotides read TGCAGTGCGAGGCGGCCGACTAGCGGGGGGGATCGCAATGAGCAGTTCTTC. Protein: CSARRPTSGGDRNEQFF.